This T cell receptor (beta chain) came from a study of preoperative IRX-2 immunotherapy in early breast cancer. TCRdb's copy holds only in-frame clones and misses some; the assay was immunoSEQ multiplex PCR. The sample carries 75,000 to 100,000 clones, about nine tenths recorded once. Treatment given: preoperative locoregional IRX-2 cytokine immunotherapy. This phase Ib study tested locoregional IRX-2 cytokine immunotherapy given before surgery. The sequence came from a human donor with breast cancer. The sample was tumor tissue, taken after IRX-2 immunotherapy.

In DNA, the CDR3 is TGTGCCAGGGGGGACTTAAGCACAGATACGCAGTATTTT. The encoded protein is CARGDLSTDTQYF. The gene calls are TRBV5-4 and TRBJ2-3; maybe TRBD2 (6 bases). Trimming stripped 8 bases from V and 0 bases from J, with 10 bases between. The germline CDR1 and CDR2 sequences are SGHNT and YYREEE (reference sequence). The CDR3 spans 13 residues.